These T cell receptor beta chains were read from a single sample in a study of OX40 agonist ivuxolimab in advanced cancers. Clones were read by immunoSEQ multiplex PCR, and TCRdb kept only the in-frame ones, dropping some. The sample includes 55,000 to 65,000 clones, 80% to 95% of them seen just once. The input for sequencing was CD4+ or CD8+ T cells sorted from blood, taken in a trial of the OX40 agonist ivuxolimab. These TCRs come from an adult with an advanced solid tumor such as melanoma, head and neck, liver or kidney cancer. Both conserved end residues are part of each CDR3. Each record gives: J gene, clone size, V gene, D gene, CDR3 protein, CDR3 DNA. D genes are given only for firm matches. Size values are once, few and many counts, or a class for expanded clones, and some rows have none.

j_call: TRBJ1-5
clone_size: NA
v_call: TRBV5-5
d_call: NA
cdr3_aa: CASSLGASGVQPQHF
cdr3_nt: TGTGCCAGCAGCTTGGGGGCATCAGGGGTACAGCCCCAGCATTTT

j_call: TRBJ2-4
clone_size: NA
v_call: TRBV7-9
d_call: NA
cdr3_aa: CASSSPGSIALAKNIQYF
cdr3_nt: TGTGCCAGCAGCAGCCCTGGGTCAATTGCTCTAGCCAAAAACATTCAGTACTTC

j_call: TRBJ2-1
clone_size: NA
v_call: TRBV11-3
d_call: NA
cdr3_aa: CASAGAENYNEQFF
cdr3_nt: TGTGCCAGCGCCGGGGCGGAGAATTACAATGAGCAGTTCTTC

j_call: TRBJ2-1
clone_size: NA
v_call: TRBV7-8
d_call: NA
cdr3_aa: CASSSRGRTSYNEQFF
cdr3_nt: TGTGCCAGCAGCTCCCGGGGACGGACTTCCTACAATGAGCAGTTCTTC

j_call: TRBJ1-2
clone_size: once
v_call: TRBV18
d_call: NA
cdr3_aa: CASSPLPGNYGYTF
cdr3_nt: TGTGCCAGCTCACCACTTCCAGGAAACTATGGCTACACCTTC

j_call: TRBJ1-1
clone_size: NA
v_call: TRBV11-2
d_call: NA
cdr3_aa: CASSLAGDTEAFF
cdr3_nt: TGTGCCAGCAGCTTAGCAGGGGACACTGAAGCTTTCTTT

j_call: TRBJ2-1
clone_size: NA
v_call: TRBV19
d_call: TRBD2
cdr3_aa: CASSIRYGTSDYNEQFF
cdr3_nt: TGTGCCAGTAGTATCCGGTACGGGACTAGCGATTACAATGAGCAGTTCTTC

j_call: TRBJ2-3
clone_size: NA
v_call: TRBV7-2
d_call: TRBD2
cdr3_aa: CASSLYGGTVSTDTQYF
cdr3_nt: TGTGCCAGCAGCTTATACGGGGGGACTGTTAGCACAGATACGCAGTATTTT

j_call: TRBJ1-6
clone_size: NA
v_call: TRBV10-3
d_call: NA
cdr3_aa: CASQDTPGSPLHF
cdr3_nt: TGTGCCTCCCAAGACACCCCGGGGTCACCCCTCCACTTT

j_call: TRBJ2-5
clone_size: NA
v_call: TRBV18
d_call: NA
cdr3_aa: CASSPRWGIGETQYF
cdr3_nt: TGTGCCAGCTCACCCAGGTGGGGGATAGGTGAGACCCAGTACTTC

j_call: TRBJ1-5
clone_size: once
v_call: TRBV29-1
d_call: NA
cdr3_aa: CSVTGSGNQPQHF
cdr3_nt: TGCAGCGTTACAGGGAGCGGGAATCAGCCCCAGCATTTT

j_call: TRBJ1-1
clone_size: NA
v_call: TRBV5-1
d_call: NA
cdr3_aa: CASSLGDGLEAFF
cdr3_nt: TGCGCCAGCAGCTTAGGCGACGGCCTTGAAGCTTTCTTT

j_call: TRBJ2-7
clone_size: once
v_call: TRBV7-9
d_call: NA
cdr3_aa: CASSSYGAGFNEQYF
cdr3_nt: TGTGCCAGCAGTTCCTATGGGGCAGGCTTTAACGAGCAGTACTTC

j_call: TRBJ1-1
clone_size: NA
v_call: TRBV5-8
d_call: NA
cdr3_aa: CASSLPGGSNTEAFF
cdr3_nt: TGTGCCAGCAGCTTGCCTGGAGGGTCTAACACTGAAGCTTTCTTT

j_call: TRBJ2-7
clone_size: NA
v_call: TRBV27
d_call: NA
cdr3_aa: CASSLRGGWGPTFTYEQYF
cdr3_nt: TGTGCCAGCAGTTTAAGGGGGGGGTGGGGACCAACCTTCACCTACGAGCAGTACTTC

j_call: TRBJ2-7
clone_size: once
v_call: TRBV9
d_call: TRBD2
cdr3_aa: CASSAYGTSSGEQYF
cdr3_nt: TGTGCCAGCAGCGCCTACGGGACTAGCTCGGGCGAGCAGTACTTC

j_call: TRBJ2-2
clone_size: NA
v_call: TRBV5-4
d_call: TRBD1
cdr3_aa: CASSRRDRAPGELFF
cdr3_nt: TGTGCCAGCAGCCGCAGGGACAGGGCCCCCGGGGAGCTGTTTTTT

j_call: TRBJ2-1
clone_size: NA
v_call: TRBV9
d_call: TRBD2
cdr3_aa: CASSVEGLAGEACEQFF
cdr3_nt: TGTGCCAGCAGCGTAGAAGGACTAGCGGGAGAGGCTTGTGAGCAGTTCTTC

j_call: TRBJ2-7
clone_size: NA
v_call: TRBV7-2
d_call: TRBD2
cdr3_aa: CASSPEIGTSGLYEQYF
cdr3_nt: TGTGCCAGCAGCCCCGAAATCGGAACTAGCGGCTTATACGAGCAGTACTTC

j_call: TRBJ2-7
clone_size: NA
v_call: TRBV7-2
d_call: TRBD2
cdr3_aa: CASSLARDSGVYEQYF
cdr3_nt: TGTGCCAGCAGCTTAGCGCGGGATAGCGGGGTCTACGAGCAGTACTTC

j_call: TRBJ2-6
clone_size: NA
v_call: TRBV30
d_call: NA
cdr3_aa: CAWSVGSGANVLTF
cdr3_nt: TGTGCCTGGAGTGTGGGCTCTGGGGCCAACGTCCTGACTTTC

j_call: TRBJ2-2
clone_size: NA
v_call: TRBV5-6
d_call: TRBD2
cdr3_aa: CASSWQGLAGAGELFF
cdr3_nt: TGTGCCAGCAGCTGGCAGGGACTAGCGGGGGCCGGGGAGCTGTTTTTT

j_call: TRBJ1-1
clone_size: NA
v_call: TRBV6-4
d_call: NA
cdr3_aa: CASSDEENTEAFF
cdr3_nt: TGTGCCAGCAGTGACGAAGAGAACACTGAAGCTTTCTTT

j_call: TRBJ2-3
clone_size: NA
v_call: TRBV7-2
d_call: NA
cdr3_aa: CASSLHSSTDTQYF
cdr3_nt: TGTGCCAGCAGCTTACACTCTAGCACAGATACGCAGTATTTT

j_call: TRBJ1-5
clone_size: NA
v_call: TRBV5-1
d_call: NA
cdr3_aa: CASSLVGDSNQPQHF
cdr3_nt: TGCGCCAGCAGCTTGGTAGGGGATAGCAATCAGCCCCAGCATTTT

j_call: TRBJ2-3
clone_size: NA
v_call: TRBV10-1
d_call: NA
cdr3_aa: CASSDSGLTFSTDTQYF
cdr3_nt: TGCGCCAGCAGTGATAGTGGACTTACATTTAGCACAGATACGCAGTATTTT

j_call: TRBJ2-1
clone_size: NA
v_call: TRBV18
d_call: NA
cdr3_aa: CASSPLRGGSYNEQFF
cdr3_nt: TGTGCCAGCTCACCTCTCCGAGGGGGCTCCTACAATGAGCAGTTCTTC

j_call: TRBJ2-1
clone_size: NA
v_call: TRBV19
d_call: NA
cdr3_aa: CASSQGTANEQFF
cdr3_nt: TGTGCCAGTTCACAAGGGACGGCCAATGAGCAGTTCTTC

j_call: TRBJ2-5
clone_size: NA
v_call: TRBV5-1
d_call: NA
cdr3_aa: CASSLMAGAQETQYF
cdr3_nt: TGCGCCAGCAGCTTGATGGCAGGGGCGCAAGAGACCCAGTACTTC

j_call: TRBJ1-1
clone_size: NA
v_call: TRBV10-2
d_call: NA
cdr3_aa: CASSRGQNTEAFF
cdr3_nt: TGCGCCAGCAGTAGGGGACAGAACACTGAAGCTTTCTTT

j_call: TRBJ1-2
clone_size: NA
v_call: TRBV7-9
d_call: TRBD1
cdr3_aa: CASSSGQVIFDYGYTF
cdr3_nt: TGTGCCAGCAGCTCTGGACAGGTCATCTTCGACTATGGCTACACCTTC

j_call: TRBJ2-7
clone_size: NA
v_call: TRBV6-9
d_call: NA
cdr3_aa: CASSRGGAGEQYF
cdr3_nt: TGTGCCAGCAGCCGAGGGGGGGCGGGAGAGCAGTACTTC

j_call: TRBJ1-1
clone_size: NA
v_call: TRBV11-2
d_call: NA
cdr3_aa: CASSFSQNTEAFF
cdr3_nt: TGTGCCAGCAGCTTTTCACAGAACACTGAAGCTTTCTTT

j_call: TRBJ2-3
clone_size: NA
v_call: TRBV27
d_call: TRBD1
cdr3_aa: CASSSAGTGFADTQYF
cdr3_nt: TGTGCCAGCAGTTCCGCCGGGACAGGGTTCGCAGATACGCAGTATTTT

j_call: TRBJ2-1
clone_size: NA
v_call: TRBV5-1
d_call: TRBD2
cdr3_aa: CASSLVAGGGDEQFF
cdr3_nt: TGCGCCAGCAGCTTGGTGGCGGGAGGAGGAGATGAGCAGTTCTTC

j_call: TRBJ2-1
clone_size: once
v_call: TRBV19
d_call: TRBD1
cdr3_aa: CASSMEMTGGAEQFF
cdr3_nt: TGTGCCAGTAGTATGGAAATGACAGGGGGCGCTGAGCAGTTCTTC

j_call: TRBJ1-1
clone_size: NA
v_call: TRBV10-2
d_call: NA
cdr3_aa: CASSETMGEAFF
cdr3_nt: TGCGCCAGCAGTGAAACTATGGGTGAAGCTTTCTTT

j_call: TRBJ1-5
clone_size: NA
v_call: TRBV7-2
d_call: NA
cdr3_aa: CASSLGWPDSNQPQHF
cdr3_nt: TGTGCCAGCAGCTTAGGTTGGCCGGATAGCAATCAGCCCCAGCATTTT

j_call: TRBJ2-2
clone_size: NA
v_call: TRBV6-5
d_call: NA
cdr3_aa: CASSSNTGELFF
cdr3_nt: TGTGCCAGCAGCTCGAACACCGGGGAGCTGTTTTTT

j_call: TRBJ1-1
clone_size: NA
v_call: TRBV6-5
d_call: NA
cdr3_aa: CASTGTGGTEAFF
cdr3_nt: TGTGCCAGCACCGGGACGGGGGGCACTGAAGCTTTCTTT

j_call: TRBJ2-5
clone_size: NA
v_call: TRBV5-1
d_call: NA
cdr3_aa: CASSLDPLSETQYF
cdr3_nt: TGCGCCAGCAGCTTGGACCCCCTTTCGGAGACCCAGTACTTC

j_call: TRBJ2-7
clone_size: NA
v_call: TRBV12-2
d_call: NA
cdr3_aa: CASRLTMGGLYYEQYF
cdr3_nt: TGTGCAAGTCGCTTAACTATGGGGGGGCTGTACTACGAGCAGTACTTC